The sample holds a few counts of the clone carrying this T cell receptor beta chain. The antigen remains undetermined. With a J-beta primer mix and a sample-barcoded 5' primer, a second PCR ran about 7 to 12 cycles. TCRdb reprocessed the 5' RACE reads via MiXCR and lists one record per CDR3 protein. The table has hundreds of thousands of distinct CDR3 sequences, 55% to 65% seen once; the top ten hold roughly a quarter. The data belong to a study of blood T cells in healthy people across ages. Germline V gene sequence: CDR1 ENHRY, CDR2 SYGVKD. V gave up 6 bases and J gave up 5 bases, with 8 bases separating them. CDR3 size: 11 residues. Broader study findings: There were more naive CD4+ cells and higher diversity in long-lived donors than in aged donors.

The sequencing sample was made of blood. The TCR originated in a young man in good health. This chain uses TRBV10-3 with TRBJ2-7; no reliable D call. The chain's CDR3 is CAIRQDDEQYF. CDR3 bases: TGTGCCATCAGGCAGGATGACGAGCAGTACTTC.